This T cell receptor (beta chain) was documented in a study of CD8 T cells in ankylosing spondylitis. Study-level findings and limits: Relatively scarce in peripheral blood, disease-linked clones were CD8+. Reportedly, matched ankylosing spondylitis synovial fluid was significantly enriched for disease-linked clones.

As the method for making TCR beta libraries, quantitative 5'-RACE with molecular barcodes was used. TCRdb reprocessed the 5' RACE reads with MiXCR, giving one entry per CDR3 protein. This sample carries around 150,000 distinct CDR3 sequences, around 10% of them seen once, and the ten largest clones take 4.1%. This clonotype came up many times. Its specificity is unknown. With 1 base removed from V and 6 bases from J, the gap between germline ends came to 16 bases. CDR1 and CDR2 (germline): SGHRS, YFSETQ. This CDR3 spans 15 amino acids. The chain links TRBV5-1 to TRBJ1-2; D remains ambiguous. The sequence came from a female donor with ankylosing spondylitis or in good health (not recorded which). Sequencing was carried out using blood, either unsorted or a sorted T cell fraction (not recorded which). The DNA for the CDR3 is TGCGCCAGCAGCTTGTACCGGGCCGGTGAAAATGGCTACACCTTC. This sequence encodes CASSLYRAGENGYTF.